One sample yielded the 9 T cell receptor beta chains listed below, sequenced in a study of neurological immune-mediated disorders. TCRdb independently ran MiXCR on the 5' RACE reads; one entry per CDR3 protein. Altogether over 60,000 distinct CDR3 sequences are present, 4.5% to 5.5% being singletons, with the ten largest covering around 3.4%. The sample comprised PBMCs. These receptors originate from a woman aged 45 to 65 with multiple sclerosis.

The chain carries TRBV5-5 and TRBJ2-2; D may be TRBD1 (5 bases). The CDR3 spans 16 residues. V lost 7 bases to trimming and J lost 5 bases, with 21 bases between them. Germline CDR1 SGHKS, CDR2 YYEKEE (reference sequence). The CDR3 DNA is TGTGCCAGCGTACATTTCAGAAAGGGGCTGACCGGGGAGCTGTTTTTT. This sequence encodes CASVHFRKGLTGELFF.

This chain links TRBV7-3 with TRBJ1-2, with 8 bases matching TRBD1. This CDR3 has 15 amino acids. The trim removed 5 bases at V and 2 bases at J, leaving 7 bases unmatched. Germline V gene sequence: CDR1 SGHTA, CDR2 FQGTGA. In DNA, the CDR3 is TGTGCCAGCAGCGAGGCAGGGGGCGCAAACTATGGCTACACCTTC. Amino acids: CASSEAGGANYGYTF.

This clonotype was seen many times. The chain combines TRBV12-3 or TRBV12-4 with TRBJ2-2, with D tentatively TRBD2 (6 bases). The CDR3 runs to 16 residues. Trimming cost V 6 bases and J 1 base, with 15 bases left between them. The DNA for the CDR3 is TGTGCCAGCAGCTACGTCTGGGGGGAGAACACCGGGGAGCTGTTTTTT. The encoded protein is CASSYVWGENTGELFF.

This clonotype was recorded many times. The gene calls are TRBV6-2 or TRBV6-3 and TRBJ1-6; D is possibly TRBD1 (6 bases). CDR3 length: 13 residues. Trimming shortened V by 0 bases and J by 11 bases, and 8 bases separated the two germline ends. CDR1 MNHEY and CDR2 SVGEGT come from the germline V gene. The CDR3 sequence is CASSYSDRAPLHF. CDR3 nucleotides: TGTGCCAGCAGTTACTCGGACAGAGCACCCCTCCACTTT.

In its sample, this clonotype was seen many times. The chain uses TRBV29-1 and TRBJ2-1; TRBD2 aligns across 7 bases. The CDR3 spans 13 residues. Germline CDR1 reads SQVTM; CDR2 reads ANQGSEA. The V gene end was trimmed by 8 bases and the J gene end by 2 bases; junction bases not matched to a gene: 6. The CDR3 DNA reads TGCAGCATCAGAAGCGGGGCCTACAATGAGCAGTTCTTC. Its translation is CSIRSGAYNEQFF.

This clonotype came up many times. The chain couples TRBV20-1 to TRBJ2-1; 14 bases fit TRBD2. V lost 1 base and J lost 3; bases outside the gene matches: 8. CDR3 size: 18 residues. Germline V gives CDR1 DFQATT, CDR2 SNEGSKA (reference sequence). This chain's CDR3 is CSARGSGTSGGRYNEQFF. DNA for the CDR3: TGCAGTGCTAGAGGCTCGGGGACTAGCGGGGGCCGCTACAATGAGCAGTTCTTC.

V gene TRBV6-5 combines with J gene TRBJ2-6, with D perhaps assigned TRBD1 or TRBD2 (5 bases each). Germline V CDR1 and CDR2: MNHEY, SVGAGI. The length of the CDR3 is 19 residues. With 0 bases removed from V and 0 bases from J, the gap between germline ends came to 15 bases. This CDR3 is CASSYSMVGRASGANVLTF. As DNA, the CDR3 is TGTGCCAGCAGTTACTCGATGGTGGGGCGGGCCTCTGGGGCCAACGTCCTGACTTTC.

This clonotype came up many times. The chain employs TRBV6-2 or TRBV6-3 and TRBJ2-1, with 8 bases fitting TRBD1. The CDR3 runs 15 residues. CDR1 MNHEY and CDR2 SVGEGT come from the germline V gene. V lost 0 bases and J lost 4; bases outside the gene matches: 2. The CDR3 reads CASSYSGTGYNEQFF. The CDR3 DNA reads TGTGCCAGCAGTTACTCCGGGACAGGATACAATGAGCAGTTCTTC.

This clonotype occurred many times. J is TRBJ2-2 and V is TRBV4-3; D is undetermined. This CDR3 region has 15 residues. The germline CDR1 and CDR2 sequences are LGHNA and YSLEER. The V end was cut by 0 bases, the J end by 6 bases, with 11 bases between. The DNA for the CDR3 is TGCGCCAGCAGCCAAGAGTTCCCGAGCCCCGGGGAGCTGTTTTTT. This encodes CASSQEFPSPGELFF.